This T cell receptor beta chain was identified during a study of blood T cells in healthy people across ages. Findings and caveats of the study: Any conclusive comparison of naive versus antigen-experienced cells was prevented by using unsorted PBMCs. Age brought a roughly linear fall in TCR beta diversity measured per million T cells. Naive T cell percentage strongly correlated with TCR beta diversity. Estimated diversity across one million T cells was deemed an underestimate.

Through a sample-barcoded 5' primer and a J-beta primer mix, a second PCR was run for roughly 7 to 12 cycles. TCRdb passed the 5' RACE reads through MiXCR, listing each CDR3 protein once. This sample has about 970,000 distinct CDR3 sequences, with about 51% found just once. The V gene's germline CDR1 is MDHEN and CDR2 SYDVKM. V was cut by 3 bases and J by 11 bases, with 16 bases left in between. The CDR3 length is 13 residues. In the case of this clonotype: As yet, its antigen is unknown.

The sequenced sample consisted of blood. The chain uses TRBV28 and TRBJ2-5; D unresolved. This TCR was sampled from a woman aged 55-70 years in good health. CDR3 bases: TGTGCCAGCAGTTTTATTCGATCGTATGAGCAGTACTTC. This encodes CASSFIRSYEQYF. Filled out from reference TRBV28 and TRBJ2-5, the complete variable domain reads DVKVTQSSRYLVKRTGEKVFLECVQDMDHENMFWYRQDPGLGLRLIYFSYDVKMKEKGDIPEGYSVSREKKERFSLILESASTNQTSMYLCASSFIRSYEQYFGPGTRLLVL.